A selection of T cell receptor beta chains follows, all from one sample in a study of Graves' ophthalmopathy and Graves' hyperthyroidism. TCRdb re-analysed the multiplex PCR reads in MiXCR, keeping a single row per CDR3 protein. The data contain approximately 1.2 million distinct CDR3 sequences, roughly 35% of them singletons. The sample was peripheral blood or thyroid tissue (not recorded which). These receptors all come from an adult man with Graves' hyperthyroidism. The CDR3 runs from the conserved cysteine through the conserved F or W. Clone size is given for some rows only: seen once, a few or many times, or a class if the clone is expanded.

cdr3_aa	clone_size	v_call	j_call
CASSMGLSTEAFF	few	TRBV19	TRBJ1-1
CAISLQGGDQPQHF	many	TRBV10-3	TRBJ1-5
CAISGAAQYF	-	TRBV10-3	TRBJ2-7
CANSYGVREQYF	-	TRBV11-2	TRBJ2-7
CASSFQGAYEQYF	many	TRBV5-1	TRBJ2-7
CSVTSPPTGQWETQYF	-	TRBV20-1	TRBJ2-5
CASSSMGGTGYGYTF	many	TRBV7-3	TRBJ1-2
CSAAFKGGQSQHF	-	TRBV20-1	TRBJ1-5
CASSLGRSVNYGYTF	-	TRBV7-2	TRBJ1-2
CAWSVQGGNQPQHF	-	TRBV30	TRBJ1-5
CASSPDTNQPQHF	many	TRBV19	TRBJ1-5
CASSPRDSHSYEQYF	many	TRBV2	TRBJ2-7
CASSEQGRRGELFF	-	TRBV4-3	TRBJ2-2
CASSDHRGLQYF	few	TRBV7-9	TRBJ2-7
CASSSRREGSPLHF	-	TRBV7-2	TRBJ1-6
CSVDQGGDGYTF	-	TRBV29-1	TRBJ1-2
CASSPVEGNNYGYTF	-	TRBV5-6	TRBJ1-2
CASSLSDSPSEAFF	many	TRBV5-6	TRBJ1-1
CSARAGKQTNTGELFF	many	TRBV20-1	TRBJ2-2
CSARKTGGLGYTF	-	TRBV20-1	TRBJ1-2
CSVLRGRDGYTF	-	TRBV29-1	TRBJ1-2
CASTPGQAYGYTF	many	TRBV19	TRBJ1-2
CASSFTGSDKRQETQYF	many	TRBV5-5	TRBJ2-5